Listed below are T cell receptor beta chains from one sample, sequenced in a study of T cell repertoires in cytomegalovirus infection. From the reads, TCRdb called clonotypes with MiXCR, one entry per CDR3 protein. The sample contains about 830,000 distinct CDR3 sequences, about 33% of which appear only once. These receptors are not linked to any known antigen. This material consisted of cultured CD8+ T cells from PBMCs, taken from culture after CMV antigen stimulation. The receptors come from a human donor in good health (CMV status not recorded). Some clones in this sample may be carry-over from other donors' samples. The CDR3 runs from the conserved cysteine through the conserved F or W. Fields, in order: J gene, D gene, clone size, V gene, CDR3 DNA, CDR3 protein. The D gene is left open where the match is weak. Size is stated for part of the rows, as once, few or many counts, or as a class when the clone is expanded.

>TRBJ2-1|.|.|TRBV27
TGTGCCAGCAGTTTCCGGGGCAAAAATGAGCAGTTCTTC
CASSFRGKNEQFF
>TRBJ2-1|.|many|TRBV7-8
TGTGCCAGCAGCTTGGTTAGCGGATGGGACAATGAGCAGTTCTTC
CASSLVSGWDNEQFF
>TRBJ1-4|.|.|TRBV5-1
TGCGCCAGCAGCTTGGATTTCTTGGAGGATGAAAAACTGTTTTTT
CASSLDFLEDEKLFF
>TRBJ2-2|.|few|TRBV4-3
TGCGCCAGCAGCCCGCCAGGAGTAGGGGGCGGGGAGCTGTTTTTT
CASSPPGVGGGELFF
>TRBJ1-1|.|many|TRBV7-3
TGTGCCAGCAGCTCGGCGGAAGCTTTCTTT
CASSSAEAFF
>TRBJ2-3|.|few|TRBV25-1
TGTGCCAGCAGTGCCAAAACATTAGATACGCAGTATTTT
CASSAKTLDTQYF
>TRBJ1-1|.|many|TRBV7-6
TGTGCCAGCAGCATAAGACCGACACCCCAGGCAGTGAACACTGAAGCTTTCTTT
CASSIRPTPQAVNTEAFF
>TRBJ2-7|TRBD1|few|TRBV19
TGTGCCAGTAGTCCAGAGACAGGGCCGTACGAGCAGTACTTC
CASSPETGPYEQYF
>TRBJ1-3|.|.|TRBV19
TGTGCCAGTTCGCCGGGCCGCTCTGGAAACACCATATATTTT
CASSPGRSGNTIYF
>TRBJ2-2|.|.|TRBV6-5
TGTGCCAGCAGTTACACGCTGGAACCGTACGGGGAGCTGTTTTTT
CASSYTLEPYGELFF
>TRBJ2-5|TRBD2|.|TRBV6-2/TRBV6-3
TGTGCCAGCACTAGACTAGCGGGGGGCAGGGAGACCCAGTACTTC
CASTRLAGGRETQYF
>TRBJ1-1|.|.|TRBV6-6
TGTGCCAGCAGTTACTGGGGGGAGGACACTGAAGCTTTCTTT
CASSYWGEDTEAFF
>TRBJ2-3|.|few|TRBV27
TGTGCCAGCAGTTCAGTTACTTGGGATACGCAGTATTTT
CASSSVTWDTQYF
>TRBJ1-2|.|.|TRBV19
TGTGCCAGTACCCCAGGGCAGGGAACCAACTATGGCTACACCTTC
CASTPGQGTNYGYTF
>TRBJ2-3|TRBD2|many|TRBV7-2
TGTGCCAGCAGCTTTATAAGCGGGGGTACAGATACGCAGTATTTT
CASSFISGGTDTQYF
>TRBJ2-2|.|.|TRBV29-1
TGCAGCGTTGAGAACAGGGCTAACACCGGGGAGCTGTTTTTT
CSVENRANTGELFF
>TRBJ2-7|TRBD2|few|TRBV10-3
TGTGCCATCAGTGAGTTGGTGAGCGGGGGCTCCTACGAGCAGTACTTC
CAISELVSGGSYEQYF
>TRBJ2-1|TRBD2|many|TRBV7-2
TGTGCCAGCAGCTTAGCACGACTAGCGGGGGGACTCTACAATGAGCAGTTCTTC
CASSLARLAGGLYNEQFF
>TRBJ1-1|.|.|TRBV18
TGTGCCAGCTCACCATGGGCCGCTAAGGGCACTGAAGCTTTCTTT
CASSPWAAKGTEAFF
>TRBJ2-7|.|.|TRBV6-1
TGTGCCAGCAGTTACAGAGGGGGCGGGGACGAGCAGTACTTC
CASSYRGGGDEQYF
>TRBJ1-5|.|few|TRBV7-8
TGTGCCAGCAGCTTAAAGGGGTTCGCCCTATTTAGCAATCAGCCCCAGCATTTT
CASSLKGFALFSNQPQHF
>TRBJ2-3|.|.|TRBV25-1
TGTGCCAGCAGTGAATATGCGGCAGGGAGAGATGGCACAGATACGCAGTATTTT
CASSEYAAGRDGTDTQYF
>TRBJ2-3|TRBD2|.|TRBV5-1
TGCGCCAGCAGCTTGAGTAGCGGGGGGCTGGCAGATACGCAGTATTTT
CASSLSSGGLADTQYF
>TRBJ2-5|.|.|TRBV4-1
TGCGCCAGCAGCCCTAGGCAGGGTTGGGAGACCCAGTACTTC
CASSPRQGWETQYF
>TRBJ2-3|TRBD1|few|TRBV5-6
TGTGCCAGCAGCTTCTCGACAGGGCCTAGCACAGATACGCAGTATTTT
CASSFSTGPSTDTQYF
>TRBJ2-1|TRBD2|few|TRBV19
TGTGCCAGTAGGCGGCGGGGGTTCAGCTCCTACAATGAGCAGTTCTTC
CASRRRGFSSYNEQFF
>TRBJ1-4|TRBD1|.|TRBV27
TGTGCCAGCAGTTTCGGACAGGGGGGGAGGGAAAAACTGTTTTTT
CASSFGQGGREKLFF
>TRBJ2-1|TRBD1|many|TRBV7-6
TGTGCCAGCAGCTTGCTTGCACCCGGGACAGGGGATTACGATGAGCAGTTCTTC
CASSLLAPGTGDYDEQFF
>TRBJ1-1|.|few|TRBV4-1
TGCGCCAGCAGCCAAGAAAAGGGAATGAACACTGAAGCTTTCTTT
CASSQEKGMNTEAFF
>TRBJ2-5|.|.|TRBV19
TGTGCCAGTAGCATATGGGGGTACCAAGAGACCCAGTACTTC
CASSIWGYQETQYF
>TRBJ2-7|.|few|TRBV5-6
TGTGCCAGCAGCCGGGGGCCCTACGAGCAGTACTTC
CASSRGPYEQYF
>TRBJ1-1|.|.|TRBV29-1
TGCAGCGTTGAACCCCAGGGAGTCTTCTTT
CSVEPQGVFF
>TRBJ2-1|.|.|TRBV4-3
TGCGCCAGCAGCCAAGATTCGGGCCCGAGCTCCTACAATGAGCAGTTCTTC
CASSQDSGPSSYNEQFF
>TRBJ1-1|.|many|TRBV10-3
TGTGCCATCAGTGAGCCTCTGAACACTGAAGCTTTCTTT
CAISEPLNTEAFF
>TRBJ2-3|TRBD2|.|TRBV2
TGTGCCAGCAGTGAAGGAACGGGGGGGCCAGATACGCAGTATTTT
CASSEGTGGPDTQYF
>TRBJ2-3|TRBD2|many|TRBV12-3/TRBV12-4
TGTGCCAGCAGTTTCGCGCTAGCGGGGGCCCTCACAGATACGCAGTATTTT
CASSFALAGALTDTQYF
>TRBJ2-3|.|.|TRBV28
TGTGCCAGCAGTTTTACCGGGGAGCAAGATACGCAGTATTTT
CASSFTGEQDTQYF
>TRBJ2-7|.|few|TRBV6-5
TGTGCCAGCAGTTACTCGGCCCCAGGGCCTGCCTACGAGCAGTACTTC
CASSYSAPGPAYEQYF
>TRBJ2-7|TRBD2|few|TRBV12-3/TRBV12-4
TGTGCCAGCAGTTTTAGGATCCCAACTAGCGGGGACCCCTACGAGCAGTACTTC
CASSFRIPTSGDPYEQYF
>TRBJ2-7|.|.|TRBV7-8
TGTGCCAGCAGTCCCCAGGTAATCCCTCGGGAGCAGTACTTC
CASSPQVIPREQYF
>TRBJ1-1|.|.|TRBV7-6
TGTGCCAGCAGCAAGTGGGGGGGAGGGGCGAATGGTGGTGAAGCTTTCTTT
CASSKWGGGANGGEAFF
>TRBJ2-1|TRBD1|few|TRBV27
TGTGCCAGCAGTTTATCCTGGGGACAGCTTTACAATGAGCAGTTCTTC
CASSLSWGQLYNEQFF
>TRBJ1-6|.|.|TRBV15
TGTGCCACCAGCAGAGATCGAGCCGGGAATTCACCCCTCCACTTT
CATSRDRAGNSPLHF
>TRBJ1-6|.|many|TRBV28
TGTGCCAGCAGCCACAACGCGGCCGTCAATTCACCCCTCCACTTT
CASSHNAAVNSPLHF
>TRBJ1-2|.|.|TRBV7-9
TGTGCCAGCAGCACCACAGCGGTCCTGGATGGCTACACCTTC
CASSTTAVLDGYTF
>TRBJ1-5|.|.|TRBV7-6
TGTGCCAGCAGCTCCGGTGAGCAGGGGAATCAGCCCCAGCATTTT
CASSSGEQGNQPQHF
>TRBJ2-1|TRBD2|.|TRBV12-3/TRBV12-4
TGTGCCAGCAGTACCGGGACTAGCGGAAATGAGCAGTTCTTC
CASSTGTSGNEQFF
>TRBJ1-5|TRBD1|few|TRBV7-6
TGTGCCAGCAGCCCATGGGACAGAGGGGATCAGCCCCAGCATTTT
CASSPWDRGDQPQHF
>TRBJ1-1|.|few|TRBV4-3
TGCGCCAGCAGCCAAGATCTGGGCGGGCGAGAAGCTAGAAAGGACACTGAAGCTTTCTTT
CASSQDLGGREARKDTEAFF
>TRBJ2-7|TRBD2|.|TRBV12-3/TRBV12-4
TGTGCCAGCAGTTCCAGCGGGGAGAACGAGCAGTACTTC
CASSSSGENEQYF
>TRBJ1-6|.|many|TRBV4-1
TGCGCCAGCAGCCAAGAGGTTTCAATGGATTCACCCCTCCACTTT
CASSQEVSMDSPLHF
>TRBJ1-1|.|.|TRBV7-9
TGTGCCAGCAGCCAGATGTGGGTTGTGGACACTGAAGCTTTCTTT
CASSQMWVVDTEAFF
>TRBJ1-5|.|.|TRBV12-3/TRBV12-4
TGTGCCAGCAGAGGGGAGGGATGGGGAGATCAGCCCCAGCATTTT
CASRGEGWGDQPQHF
>TRBJ2-2|.|.|TRBV4-1
TGCGCCAGCAGCCAAGAACGGTGGCCGAACACCGGGGAGCTGTTTTTT
CASSQERWPNTGELFF
>TRBJ2-2|TRBD1|.|TRBV7-9
TGTGCCAGCCCCCATCGACAGGGGGACGGGGAGCTGTTTTTT
CASPHRQGDGELFF